This entry lists 6 T cell receptor beta chains sequenced from one sample in a study of blood T cell repertoires in COVID-19. Profiled with immunoSEQ multiplex PCR; TCRdb holds only in-frame clones, not every one. The repertoire holds around 250,000 clones, with about 87% as singletons. The specimen was PBMCs or T cells enriched from blood (not recorded which). Receptors originate from a woman aged 45-60 years who had recovered from COVID-19.

The rearrangement links TRBV9 to TRBJ1-1; D gene uncertain. Per the germline V gene, CDR1 is SGDLS and CDR2 is YYNGEE. The CDR3 has 13 amino acids. The V gene lost 2 bases and the J gene lost 1 base, with 6 bases spanning the gap. CDR3 DNA: TGTGCCAGCAGCGTCGGGTGGAACACTGAAGCTTTCTTT. Its translation is CASSVGWNTEAFF.

CDR3 in amino acids: CASGLVQSSGITYNEQFF. CDR3 DNA sequence: TGTGCTAGTGGTTTGGTACAGAGTAGCGGGATCACCTACAATGAGCAGTTCTTC. This chain connects TRBV12-5 to TRBJ2-1; 8 bases fit TRBD2. CDR3 length: 18 amino acids. V gave up 0 bases and J gave up 2 bases; unmatched junction bases: 9. CDR1 and CDR2 from the germline V gene are LGHNT and FRNRAP.

In its sample, this clone was seen a few times. The same CDR3 arises from other DNA sequences in this sample as well. This chain connects TRBV24-1 to TRBJ2-3; D possibly corresponds to TRBD1 (6 bases). The germline gives CDR1 KGHDR, CDR2 SFDVKD. V lost 2 bases, J lost 1 base, and 9 bases lay in between. The CDR3 runs to 15 residues. CDR3: CATSDSRQGTDTQYF. CDR3 nucleotide sequence: TGTGCCACCAGTGATTCTAGACAGGGCACAGATACGCAGTATTTT.

This rearrangement joins TRBV7-9 to TRBJ1-1; D call uncertain. The CDR3 consists of 12 residues. V dropped 8 bases and J dropped 5 bases, with 12 bases sitting between them. Germline V CDR1 and CDR2: SEHNR, FQNEAQ (reference sequence). The CDR3 DNA sequence: TGTGCCAGCCTATTTCAGGAAACTGAAGCTTTCTTT. This translates into CASLFQETEAFF.

The V and J genes are TRBV5-1 and TRBJ1-1; D remains ambiguous. Germline V lookup: CDR1 SGHRS, CDR2 YFSETQ. The CDR3 sequence is 15 residues long. Deletions cut 1 base from V and 1 base from J, with 11 bases between. CDR3 residues: CASSLIIAGNTEAFF. In DNA form, the CDR3 reads TGCGCCAGCAGCTTGATAATTGCGGGGAACACTGAAGCTTTCTTT. Variable domain in full (rest from reference TRBV5-1 and TRBJ1-1): KAGVTQTPRYLIKTRGQQVTLSCSPISGHRSVSWYQQTPGQGLQFLFEYFSETQRNKGNFPGRFSGRQFSNSRSEMNVSTLELGDSALYLCASSLIIAGNTEAFFGQGTRLTVV.

This CDR3 reads CASSAARQGNTEAFF. The CDR3 nucleotides are TGTGCCAGTAGTGCCGCGAGACAGGGGAACACTGAAGCTTTCTTT. The chain recombines TRBV19 with TRBJ1-1; 7 nucleotides line up with TRBD1. CDR1 is LNHDA, CDR2 SQIVND, per germline (reference sequence). The CDR3 runs to 15 residues. V lost 5 bases, J lost 1 base, and 7 bases stayed unmatched.